The sequence of this T cell receptor (beta chain) was determined in a study of cytomegalovirus exposure and HLA in healthy donors. Study outcomes and limitations: In all likelihood, a cluster of highly shared sequence variants was a sequencing artifact. A later analysis found common viral pathogens apparently linked to several of the most significant clusters. With DRB1 most and HLA-C fewest, TCR association rates differed between HLA loci in a later analysis. When analyzed later, a missense DCLRE1C variant was found to be linked to TCR beta V- and J-gene trimming.

The primer mix had 60 Vbeta and 13 Jbeta primers. Here immunoSEQ multiplex PCR was the method, and the copy in TCRdb shows in-frame clones only, minus some. The profile shows roughly 200,000 clones, roughly 85% of them singletons. CDR1 LNHDA and CDR2 SQIVND come from the germline V gene (reference sequence). CDR3 length: 12 amino acids. V was cut by 6 bases and J by 4 bases, with 9 bases left in between. This clone occurred a few times. Antigen specificity is unknown. The V gene is TRBV19, the J gene TRBJ1-1; tentatively, D is TRBD1 (6 bases). The sample comprised PBMCs. The receptor's source is a woman between 50 and 59 years old in good health and CMV-seronegative. In nucleotides, the CDR3 is TGTGCCAGTAGGGACAGTTTCACTGAAGCTTTCTTT. This gives the protein CASRDSFTEAFF.